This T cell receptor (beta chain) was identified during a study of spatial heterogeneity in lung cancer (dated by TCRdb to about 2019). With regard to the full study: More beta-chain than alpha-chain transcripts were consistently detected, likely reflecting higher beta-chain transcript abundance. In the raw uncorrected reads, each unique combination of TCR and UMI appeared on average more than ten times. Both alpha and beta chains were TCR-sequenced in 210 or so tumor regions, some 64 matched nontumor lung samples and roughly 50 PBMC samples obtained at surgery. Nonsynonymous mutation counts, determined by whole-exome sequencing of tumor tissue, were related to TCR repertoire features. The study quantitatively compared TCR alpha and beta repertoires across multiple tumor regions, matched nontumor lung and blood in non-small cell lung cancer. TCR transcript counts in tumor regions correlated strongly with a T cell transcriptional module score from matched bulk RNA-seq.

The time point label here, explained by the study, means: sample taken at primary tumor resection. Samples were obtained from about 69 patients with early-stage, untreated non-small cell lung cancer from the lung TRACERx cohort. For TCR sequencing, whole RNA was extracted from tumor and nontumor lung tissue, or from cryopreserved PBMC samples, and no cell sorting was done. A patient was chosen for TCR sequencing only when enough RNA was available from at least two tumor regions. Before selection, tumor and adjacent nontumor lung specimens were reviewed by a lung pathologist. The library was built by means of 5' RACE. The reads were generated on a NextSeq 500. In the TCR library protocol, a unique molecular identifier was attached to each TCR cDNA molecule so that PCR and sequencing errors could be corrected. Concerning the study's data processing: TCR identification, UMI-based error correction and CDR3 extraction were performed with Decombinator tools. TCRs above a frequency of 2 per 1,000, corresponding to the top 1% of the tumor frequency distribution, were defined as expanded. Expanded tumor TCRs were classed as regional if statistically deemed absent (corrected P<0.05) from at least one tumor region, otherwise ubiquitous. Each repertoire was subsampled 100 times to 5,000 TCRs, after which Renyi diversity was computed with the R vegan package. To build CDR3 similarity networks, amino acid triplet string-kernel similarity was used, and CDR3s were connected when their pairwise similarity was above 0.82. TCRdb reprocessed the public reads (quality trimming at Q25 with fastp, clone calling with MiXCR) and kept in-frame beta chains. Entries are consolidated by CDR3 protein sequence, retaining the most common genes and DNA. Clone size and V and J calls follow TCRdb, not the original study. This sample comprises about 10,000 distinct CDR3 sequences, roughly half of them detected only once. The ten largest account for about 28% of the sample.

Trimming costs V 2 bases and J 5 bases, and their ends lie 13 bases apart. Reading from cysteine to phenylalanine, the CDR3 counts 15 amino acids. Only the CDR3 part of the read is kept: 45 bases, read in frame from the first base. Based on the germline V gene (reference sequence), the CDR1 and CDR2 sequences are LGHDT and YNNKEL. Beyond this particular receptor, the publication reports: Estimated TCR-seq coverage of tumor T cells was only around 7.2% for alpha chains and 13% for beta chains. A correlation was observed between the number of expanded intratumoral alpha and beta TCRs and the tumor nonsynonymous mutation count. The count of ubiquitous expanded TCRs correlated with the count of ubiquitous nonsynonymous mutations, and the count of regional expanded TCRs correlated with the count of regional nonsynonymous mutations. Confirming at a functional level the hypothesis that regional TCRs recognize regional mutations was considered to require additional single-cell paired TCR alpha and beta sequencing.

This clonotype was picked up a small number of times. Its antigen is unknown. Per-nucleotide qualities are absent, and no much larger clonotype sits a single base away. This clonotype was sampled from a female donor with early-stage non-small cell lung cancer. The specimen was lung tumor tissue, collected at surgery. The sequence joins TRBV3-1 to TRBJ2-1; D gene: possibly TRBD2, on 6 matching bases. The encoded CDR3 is CASSQTSRMNNEQFF. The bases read TGTGCCAGCAGCCAAACTAGCAGAATGAACAATGAGCAGTTCTTC.